This TCR beta chain was recorded in a study of blood T cells in healthy people across ages (dated by TCRdb to the mid-2010s). Describing the broader study: Template switching captured roughly one uniquely barcoded TCR beta cDNA molecule per two T cells in model experiments. The study measured age-related changes in TCR beta repertoire diversity using deep sequencing normalized with unique cDNA molecular identifiers. Four age groups were formed from the donors: young (average 16 years), middle-aged (approximately 39), aged (about 62) and long-lived (roughly 88). For two donors (one aged 18 to 29 and one aged 80 or older), the study analyzed two additional independent replicas of 1 million unique cDNA reads from the same blood draw.

Overall study results and their limits: Observed TCR beta diversity correlated strongly with the percentage of naive T cells measured by flow cytometry. Estimates of total diversity based on one million sequenced T cells were considered lower bounds and underestimates. Observed TCR beta diversity per million T cells fell roughly linearly with age, and a significant reduction was already apparent by age roughly 40. Compared with the aged group, the long-lived group had more naive CD4+ T cells, fewer expanded clones and increased TCR diversity, a pattern suggesting age selection. Conclusive comparison of naive and antigen-experienced compartments was prevented by the profiling of bulk unsorted PBMCs. Because donor CMV infection status was unknown, age-related changes in expanded clonotypes were potentially confounded.

Comment on this clonotype: Its antigen remains undetermined. No base qualities exist here, and no much larger clone lies one base off it.

The 39 donors, aged roughly 6 to 100 years, were systemically healthy Caucasian individuals from Russia. Each donor gave roughly 9.5 milliliters of peripheral blood, collected into EDTA-treated Vacutainer tubes. Ficoll-Paque density-gradient centrifugation was used to isolate PBMCs, with at least 6.5 million per sample. Trizol reagent was used to extract total RNA from the PBMCs, yielding at least 5 micrograms per sample. The percentages of naive CD45RAhigh/CD27high T cells were determined by flow cytometry on a PBMC aliquot from every donor. The CDR3 spans 13 residues, from the cysteine through the phenylalanine. Here the CDR3 DNA is all that survives: 39 bases in frame from base 1. Library preparation used 5' RACE. TCRdb lists the instrument as Illumina HiSeq 2500. A second PCR of roughly 7 to 12 cycles was performed with a sample-barcoded 5' primer and a J-beta primer mix. A template-switch 5' adaptor carrying 12 random nucleotides introduced a unique molecular identifier onto each TCR beta cDNA molecule. Each sample yielded at least 3 million CDR3-containing paired-end reads. First-strand cDNA synthesis was performed from all RNA using the Mint cDNA synthesis kit, with priming by a TRBC-specific oligonucleotide. All cDNA was treated with uracil-DNA glycosylase and then went through a first 18-cycle PCR with the universal primers M1SS and BC2_uni_R. In the authors' own workflow: For normalization, 1 million high-quality reads were randomly selected from each sample, with every read carrying a distinct molecular identifier. Instead of being binned into consensus sequences, reads with shared molecular identifiers were discarded. CDR3 identification, clonotype clustering and error correction used MiTCR with a Q25 quality threshold and the strictest error-elimination algorithm. A nonparametric unseen species model with Euler transformation was used to estimate a lower bound on total TCR beta diversity. The raw public reads went through TCRdb reprocessing: fastp at Q25, MiXCR clone calling, in-frame beta chains kept. Each CDR3 protein gets just one entry, which takes the most common genes and DNA from the rows behind it. The authors' filters were not applied to this entry. In all, the sample holds roughly 800,000 distinct CDR3 sequences, and approximately 24% of those were seen once. 2.5% to 3.5% of the sample is taken by the ten largest.

In addition, the sample was reused for a study of T cells of mothers and their children. From the second report: Nine systemically healthy Caucasian individuals, comprising three mothers and their six children, were included as donors. cDNA synthesis consumed the entire amount of extracted RNA, loaded at around 1.5 ug RNA in each 15 ul reaction. In the second PCR, sample barcodes and 2-4 random nucleotides were introduced via the M1S primer. Over 8.5 million TCR beta CDR3 reads were obtained for each mother, and around 3 million reads were obtained for each child. In both related and unrelated pairs, thymic selection shapes the output of TCR recombination in a similar way, with inherited differences having only a minor effect. Related mother-child pairs always showed normalized repertoire overlap that was slightly higher than in unrelated mother-child pairs, though the difference was never significant. No persistent microchimeric T cell clones were found, with a detection sensitivity of around 100 clones per million clonotypes. The study used deep NGS to compare TCR beta repertoires of mothers and children, seeking features distinguishing related mother-child pairs from unrelated individuals. The mean age was about 38 +/- 4 years for the mothers and roughly 10 +/- 4 years for the children. After adapter ligation with NEBNext reagents, the libraries were sequenced on Illumina HiSeq 2000 with 100+100 nt paired-end reads. To prevent cross-contamination, the mother and child libraries were prepared one month apart and sequenced in separate runs. For each donor, between roughly 500,000 and 2,100,000 distinct TCR beta clonotypes were identified. Naive TCR beta clonotypes were estimated from low-frequency clonotypes matched to each donor's FACS-determined naive share, without sorting.

Recombination connected TRBV12-3 or TRBV12-4 to TRBJ2-3; no D gene call is confident. The TCR comes from a boy between 10 and 17 years old in good health. Sequences were obtained from blood. CDR3 sequence: CVPNKESTDTQYF. The sequenced DNA: TGTGTCCCTAACAAGGAGAGCACAGATACGCAGTATTTT.